Presented here are 29 T cell receptor beta chains from one specimen sequenced in a study of cytomegalovirus exposure and HLA in healthy donors. In the PCR, 60 Vbeta and 13 Jbeta primers were used. Profiling relied on immunoSEQ multiplex PCR, and the TCRdb table lists in-frame clones only, not all of them. Here the sample spans roughly 150,000 clones, roughly 80% being singletons. The sequenced sample consisted of PBMCs. The receptors come from a male donor in good health and CMV-seronegative.

The V call is TRBV10-3, the J call TRBJ1-2; 7 nucleotides line up with TRBD1. The V gene end was trimmed by 0 bases and the J gene end by 1 base; junction bases not matched to a gene: 20. CDR1 and CDR2 from the germline V gene are ENHRY and SYGVKD. The CDR3 is 21 amino acids. CDR3 nucleotide sequence: TGTGCCATCAGTGAGTCGACCCCGACAGGGTCCGACCGCGATATTAACTATGGCTACACCTTC. Translation gives CAISESTPTGSDRDINYGYTF.

This clone was detected only a few times. This chain joins TRBV18 and TRBJ2-1; 13 bases match TRBD2. The germline CDR1 and CDR2 sequences are KGHSH and LQKENI. The CDR3 contains 16 residues. Trimming removed 3 bases from V and 5 bases from J; junction bases left unmatched: 4. CDR3 residues: CASSPRLAGGHNEQFF. DNA of the CDR3: TGTGCCAGCTCACCGAGACTAGCGGGGGGCCACAATGAGCAGTTCTTC. Drawing the rest from reference TRBV18 and TRBJ2-1, the complete variable domain is NAGVMQNPRHLVRRRGQEARLRCSPMKGHSHVYWYRQLPEEGLKFMVYLQKENIIDESGMPKERFSAEFPKEGPSILRIQQVVRGDSAAYFCASSPRLAGGHNEQFFGPGTRLTVL.

The chain is built from TRBV11-2 and TRBJ2-2, with 11 bases matching TRBD2. Trimming cost V 5 bases and J 3 bases; bases outside gene matches: 2. This CDR3 spans 15 amino acids. The V gene's germline CDR1 is SGHAT and CDR2 FQNNGV. Here the CDR3 DNA reads TGTGCCAGCAGCCCGGGACTAGCGGACACCGGGGAGCTGTTTTTT. Protein sequence: CASSPGLADTGELFF.

This clone was seen more than once but under ten times. The V call is TRBV7-8, the J call TRBJ2-2; 9 nucleotides line up with TRBD1. There are 17 residues in the CDR3. J lost 5 bases, V lost 1 base, and 8 bases had no gene match. CDR1 is SGHVS and CDR2 is FQNEAQ in the germline V gene. The CDR3 DNA follows: TGTGCCAGCAGCTTAGAGACAGGGGGAGTCAGAACCGGGGAGCTGTTTTTT. Translated, it gives CASSLETGGVRTGELFF.

The gene calls are TRBV18 and TRBJ1-4, with TRBD1 as a possible D gene (6 bases). The V gene's germline CDR1 is KGHSH and CDR2 LQKENI. V lost 4 bases, J lost 3 bases, and 12 bases lay in between. This CDR3 comprises 15 residues. The CDR3 region is CASSLLTGPNEKLFF. CDR3 sequence (DNA): TGTGCCAGCTCACTCCTGACAGGACCTAATGAAAAACTGTTTTTT.

This chain uses TRBV4-1 with TRBJ1-2; TRBD1 matches 9 bases. From germline, CDR1 is MGHRA and CDR2 YSYEKL. The CDR3 is made up of 12 amino acids. The J segment lost 14 bases and the V segment lost 3 bases, leaving 7 bases of the junction unmatched. CDR3 bases: TGCGCCAGCAGCCAGTTAAACAGGGGGCTGACCTTC. Translated: CASSQLNRGLTF.

The V and J genes are TRBV29-1 and TRBJ2-7; tentative D call: TRBD1 (5 bases). Trimming stripped 7 bases from V and 2 bases from J, with 9 bases between. The CDR3 runs 11 residues. Germline V CDR1 and CDR2: SQVTM, ANQGSEA. The DNA for the CDR3 is TGCAGCGCCAGGGAAACCTACGAGCAGTACTTC. It specifies CSARETYEQYF.

The chain has TRBV5-1 and TRBJ2-3, with D possibly TRBD1 on 6 matching bases. Trimming shortened V by 7 bases and J by 5 bases, and 17 bases separated the two germline ends. Germline V lookup: CDR1 SGHRS, CDR2 YFSETQ. The CDR3 sequence is 14 residues long. The CDR3 bases are TGCGCCAGCTCCCATCAGGGGCCGGTAGATACGCAGTATTTT. Translated: CASSHQGPVDTQYF.

The rearrangement links TRBV4-3 to TRBJ2-5; 9 nucleotides match TRBD1. This CDR3 contains 13 residues. V dropped 3 bases and J dropped 4; count of bases not matched to a gene: 0. CDR1 LGHNA and CDR2 YSLEER come from the germline V gene. CDR3 nucleotide sequence: TGCGCCAGCAGCCAGGGACAGGGAGAGACCCAGTACTTC. Its protein is CASSQGQGETQYF.

This chain links TRBV7-8 with TRBJ2-3; 12 nucleotides match TRBD2. From germline, CDR1 is SGHVS and CDR2 FQNEAQ. The CDR3 totals 17 residues. Trimming cost V 2 bases and J 6 bases; bases outside gene matches: 9. The CDR3 region is CASSLRLAGGGLDTQYF. The CDR3 nucleotides read TGTGCCAGCAGCTTAAGGCTAGCGGGGGGGGGATTGGATACGCAGTATTTT.

CDR3 nucleotides: TGCGCCAGCAGCGGGACAGGGGGCTGGAACACTGAAGCTTTCTTT. It encodes CASSGTGGWNTEAFF. The chain has TRBV5-1 and TRBJ1-1; 12 bases are shared with TRBD1. CDR3 length equals 15 residues. V was pared by 4 bases and J by 1 base, with 2 bases of the junction left unmatched. Germline V gives CDR1 SGHRS, CDR2 YFSETQ.

This chain links TRBV27 with TRBJ1-2; TRBD1 matches at 7 bases. Germline V gene sequence: CDR1 MNHEY, CDR2 SMNVEV (reference sequence). After removal of 5 bases from V and 5 bases from J, the junction contained 5 bases not matched to a gene. CDR3 length: 13 amino acids. The CDR3 is CASSLTGSYGYTF. CDR3 DNA sequence: TGTGCCAGCAGTCTGACAGGGTCGTATGGCTACACCTTC.

This chain joins TRBV11-2 and TRBJ1-1; tentative D call: TRBD1 (5 bases). The CDR3 consists of 16 residues. The germline CDR1 and CDR2 sequences are SGHAT and FQNNGV. V lost 1 base and J lost 4, with 16 bases in between. The DNA for the CDR3 is TGTGCCAGCAGCTTAGTGAGTCGGGGGGGAGGCACTGAAGCTTTCTTT. Its translation is CASSLVSRGGGTEAFF.

The rearrangement links TRBV30 to TRBJ1-2; D unresolved. V was shortened by 5 bases and J by 4 bases, with 11 bases between the two germline ends. The length of the CDR3 is 12 residues. Per the germline V gene, CDR1 is GTSNPN and CDR2 is SVGIG (reference sequence). CDR3 in amino acids: CAWSPTGYGYTF. The CDR3 nucleotides are TGTGCCTGGTCGCCCACCGGCTATGGCTACACCTTC.

This clone showed up just a few times. The chain links TRBV6-6 to TRBJ1-2; 10 bases agree with TRBD1. The CDR3 has 15 residues. The V gene end was trimmed by 3 bases and the J gene end by 2 bases; junction bases not matched to a gene: 3. Germline loops: CDR1 MNHNY, CDR2 SVGAGI (reference sequence). In DNA form, the CDR3 reads TGTGCCAGCAGTTATCCGACAGGGGGCAACTATGGCTACACCTTC. Its translation: CASSYPTGGNYGYTF.

As DNA, the CDR3 is TGTGCCAGCAGCTTGCCGCGACAGCCCGGCTCCTACAATGAGCAGTTCTTC. Its translation: CASSLPRQPGSYNEQFF. The rearrangement uses TRBV5-8 and TRBJ2-1; weak D call: TRBD1 (5 bases). CDR3 length equals 17 residues. Trimming took off 1 base at V and 0 bases at J, with 14 bases between the two ends. Looked up from germline, CDR1 is SGHTS and CDR2 is YDEGEE.

The V gene is TRBV11-1, the J gene TRBJ2-3; TRBD1 agrees at 7 bases. Looked up from germline, CDR1 is SGHAT and CDR2 is FQDESV (reference sequence). Trimming cost V 6 bases and J 0 bases; bases outside gene matches: 3. The CDR3 consists of 14 residues. CDR3 sequence: CASSSGQSTDTQYF. For the CDR3, the DNA is TGTGCCAGCAGTTCGGGACAGAGCACAGATACGCAGTATTTT.

Concerning this clone: The sample has other DNA sequences that encode this CDR3 too. CDR3 in amino acids: CASSYRGPGNTIYF. CDR3 nucleotides: TGTGCCAGCAGTTACAGGGGGCCGGGAAACACCATATATTTT. The chain employs TRBV6-5 and TRBJ1-3, with 7 bases identical to TRBD1. From germline, CDR1 is MNHEY and CDR2 SVGAGI. The CDR3 is 14 amino acids. Trimming at V came to 2 bases and at J to 4 bases, leaving 2 bases not matched to a gene.

About this clone: This CDR3 is missing its conserved last phenylalanine or tryptophan, likely due to a read error. This chain links TRBV6-1 with TRBJ2-7, with 7 bases that match TRBD1. The CDR3 spans 13 residues. CDR1 and CDR2 (germline): MNHNS, SASEGT. J lost 6 bases, V lost 5 bases, and 7 bases had no gene match. The CDR3 nucleotides are TGTGCCAGCAGTTCAACAGGGGACGGCGAGCAGTACCTC. It specifies CASSSTGDGEQYL.

The CDR3 DNA follows: TGTGCCAGCAGTGAACCCGGGTTATATCAGCCCCAGCATTTT. Its protein product is CASSEPGLYQPQHF. The gene calls are TRBV2 and TRBJ1-5, with D hard to call. Per germline, CDR1 SNHLY and CDR2 FYNNEI. CDR3 length equals 14 residues. Trimming cost V 2 bases and J 5 bases, with 10 bases left between them.

The chain couples TRBV5-1 to TRBJ1-1; 9 bases agree with TRBD1. V gave up 6 bases and J gave up 1 base; unmatched junction bases: 7. This CDR3 comprises 15 residues. Germline values: CDR1 SGHRS, CDR2 YFSETQ. CDR3 protein: CASTTTQGANTEAFF. The CDR3 bases are TGCGCCAGCACCACCACACAGGGGGCGAACACTGAAGCTTTCTTT. Filled out from reference TRBV5-1 and TRBJ1-1, the complete variable domain reads KAGVTQTPRYLIKTRGQQVTLSCSPISGHRSVSWYQQTPGQGLQFLFEYFSETQRNKGNFPGRFSGRQFSNSRSEMNVSTLELGDSALYLCASTTTQGANTEAFFGQGTRLTVV.

The chain combines TRBV7-9 with TRBJ2-2; 7 bases line up with TRBD1. The CDR3 is 17 residues long. V shed 5 bases, J shed 6 bases, and the junction held 15 bases outside the gene matches. CDR1 is SEHNR and CDR2 is FQNEAQ in the germline V gene (reference sequence). CDR3 bases: TGTGCCAGCAGCCGAAGAGCCAGGGACAGTGAATCCGGGGAGCTGTTTTTT. This gives the protein CASSRRARDSESGELFF.

This clone appeared once. The rearrangement links TRBV10-3 to TRBJ1-5; D remains ambiguous. The V gene's germline CDR1 is ENHRY and CDR2 SYGVKD. V dropped 8 bases and J dropped 2 bases, with 7 bases sitting between them. The CDR3 totals 12 residues. The CDR3 DNA follows: TGTGCCATCGGGAGGGGCAATCAGCCCCAGCATTTT. Translated: CAIGRGNQPQHF.

The chain links TRBV5-1 to TRBJ2-3; TRBD1 matches 8 bases. Germline V lookup: CDR1 SGHRS, CDR2 YFSETQ. With 4 bases clipped from V and 4 bases from J, the junction kept 8 bases outside the gene matches. The CDR3 spans 15 residues. The CDR3 DNA reads TGCGCCAGCAGCACCCAGGGGGCGAAGCCAGATACGCAGTATTTT. This sequence encodes CASSTQGAKPDTQYF.

The V call is TRBV5-4, the J call TRBJ2-5, with TRBD1 matching over 9 bases. In germline, CDR1 is SGHNT, CDR2 YYREEE (reference sequence). The V gene end was trimmed by 0 bases and the J gene end by 2 bases; junction bases not matched to a gene: 5. This CDR3 region has 16 residues. The CDR3 nucleotides read TGTGCCAGCAGCTTGGCCAGGGACAGGGCACAAGAGACCCAGTACTTC. This sequence encodes CASSLARDRAQETQYF.

This clone was counted only a few times. The J gene is TRBJ2-3, the V gene TRBV5-1; the match to TRBD1 covers 8 bases. The CDR3 extends over 16 amino acids. After removal of 4 bases from V and 3 bases from J, the junction contained 10 bases not matched to a gene. Germline lookup yields CDR1 SGHRS and CDR2 YFSETQ. The CDR3: CASSPGQGVGTDTQYF. The CDR3, as DNA: TGCGCCAGCAGCCCCGGACAGGGTGTTGGGACAGATACGCAGTATTTT.

The J gene is TRBJ1-3, the V gene TRBV10-3; a possible D gene is TRBD1 (6 bases). Germline values: CDR1 ENHRY, CDR2 SYGVKD. This CDR3 spans 17 amino acids. The ends were cut back, 5 bases at V and 0 bases at J, with 17 bases in the middle. CDR3 residues: CAISPRTVSSSGNTIYF. As DNA, the CDR3 is TGTGCCATCAGTCCACGGACAGTCTCGAGCTCTGGAAACACCATATATTTT.

This rearrangement joins TRBV27 to TRBJ1-2; weak D call: TRBD1 (6 bases). The CDR3 has 15 residues. Trimming removed 4 bases at V and 4 bases at J, with 16 bases between. Germline lookup yields CDR1 MNHEY and CDR2 SMNVEV (reference sequence). The CDR3 loop reads CASSSDSYRAYGYTF. Here the CDR3 DNA reads TGTGCCAGCAGTTCGGACTCTTACAGGGCCTATGGCTACACCTTC.

The chain uses TRBV5-6 and TRBJ1-3; D gene uncertain. V lost 2 bases and J lost 0, with 6 bases in between. This CDR3 region has 14 residues. Per germline, CDR1 SGHDT and CDR2 YYEEEE. Written as DNA, the CDR3 is TGTGCCAGCAGCTTTTACTACTCTGGAAACACCATATATTTT. The encoded protein is CASSFYYSGNTIYF.